This T cell receptor beta chain originates from a study of blood T cell repertoires in COVID-19. The assay was immunoSEQ multiplex PCR, and TCRdb's table has in-frame clones only and misses some. The sample holds about 120,000 clones, approximately 85% seen once. The CDR3 spans 12 residues. The ends were cut back, 9 bases at V and 2 bases at J, with 9 bases in the middle. Germline V gene sequence: CDR1 KGHDR, CDR2 SFDVKD. This TCR was recovered from a man aged 65-85 years with acute or convalescent COVID-19. The chain has TRBV24-1 and TRBJ2-5; unclear D gene. The specimen sequenced was peripheral blood. CDR3 residues: CATRDTQETQYF. The CDR3 region has the DNA TGTGCCACCCGCGACACGCAAGAGACCCAGTACTTC.